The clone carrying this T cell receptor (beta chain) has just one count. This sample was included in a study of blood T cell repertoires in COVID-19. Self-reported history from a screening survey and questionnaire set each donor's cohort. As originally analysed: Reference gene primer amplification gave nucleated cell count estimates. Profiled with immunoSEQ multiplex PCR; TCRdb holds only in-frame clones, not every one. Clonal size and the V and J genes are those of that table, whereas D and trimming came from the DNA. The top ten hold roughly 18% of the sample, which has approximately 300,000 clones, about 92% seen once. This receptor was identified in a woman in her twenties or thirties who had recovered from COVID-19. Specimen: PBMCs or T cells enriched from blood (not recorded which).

CDR3 sequence reads: CASSKLAHEQFF. The CDR3 DNA reads TGTGCCAGCAGCAAACTAGCGCATGAGCAGTTCTTC. The chain carries TRBV5-6 and TRBJ2-1; TRBD2 aligns across 7 bases. This CDR3 is built from 12 residues. Per the germline V gene, CDR1 is SGHDT and CDR2 is YYEEEE. Germline trimming cut 4 bases from V and 8 bases from J; bases unmatched to any gene: 3. Based on the CDR3 plus reference TRBV5-6 and TRBJ2-1, the full variable domain is DAGVTQSPTHLIKTRGQQVTLRCSPKSGHDTVSWYQQALGQGPQFIFQYYEEEERQRGNFPDRFSGHQFPNYSSELNVNALLLGDSALYLCASSKLAHEQFFGPGTRLTVL.